One sample yielded the 22 T cell receptor beta chains listed below, sequenced in a study. TCRdb re-derived calls from the 5' RACE reads in MiXCR, one entry per CDR3 protein. Among around 44,000 distinct CDR3 sequences, about 32% were seen once, and the ten largest hold approximately 4.1%. The sequencing input was tumor-infiltrating memory CD4+ T cells sorted from the breast tumor. Specified subset: memory CD4+ T cells, CD4+CD45RO+CD25-. All receptors derive from a female donor with breast cancer.

The chain employs TRBV28 and TRBJ2-7; 7 nucleotides match TRBD1. The germline gives CDR1 MDHEN, CDR2 SYDVKM. V trimming: 7 bases; J trimming: 2 bases; junction bases outside the gene matches: 8. This CDR3 region has 14 residues. Here the CDR3 reads CASTPPGQPYEQYF. DNA for the CDR3: TGTGCCAGCACCCCCCCGGGACAGCCCTACGAGCAGTACTTC.

This clonotype was counted a few times. This chain joins TRBV5-6 and TRBJ1-5; no clear D. Trimming shortened V by 4 bases and J by 3 bases, and 17 bases separated the two germline ends. CDR3 length equals 16 residues. Germline lookup yields CDR1 SGHDT and CDR2 YYEEEE. CDR3 DNA sequence: TGTGCCAGCAGCCTAATGGACTCCCGGGACAATCAGCCCCAGCATTTT. It codes for CASSLMDSRDNQPQHF.

This clonotype was picked up a small number of times. This sequence joins TRBV2 and TRBJ2-7; 8 bases align to TRBD1. The CDR3 covers 14 residues. Germline values: CDR1 SNHLY, CDR2 FYNNEI. V lost 7 bases and J lost 5; bases outside the gene matches: 10. The CDR3 sequence: CASTKSTGVDEQYF. CDR3 nucleotides: TGTGCCAGCACGAAGTCGACAGGGGTCGACGAGCAGTACTTC.

The V call is TRBV20-1, the J call TRBJ2-7; 8 bases fit TRBD2. CDR1 DFQATT and CDR2 SNEGSKA come from the germline V gene (reference sequence). There are 14 residues in the CDR3. Trimming removed 6 bases from V and 2 bases from J; junction bases left unmatched: 9. The CDR3 nucleotides read TGCAGTGCCGAGGGCGGGGGGAATACCTACGAGCAGTACTTC. Translating it yields CSAEGGGNTYEQYF.

The chain links TRBV10-2 to TRBJ2-7; TRBD1 agrees at 9 bases. CDR1 WSHSY and CDR2 SAAADI come from the germline V gene. Germline trimming cut 6 bases from V and 4 bases from J; bases unmatched to any gene: 10. This CDR3 contains 15 residues. The CDR3 here is CASSVGQGRIYEQYF. The CDR3 DNA is TGCGCCAGCAGCGTCGGACAGGGGAGGATATACGAGCAGTACTTC.

This clonotype is categorized as medium-sized (0.01 to 0.1%). This chain connects TRBV4-2 to TRBJ2-2; 9 nucleotides align to TRBD1. V lost 3 bases and J lost 7; bases outside the gene matches: 9. Germline CDR1 reads LGHNA; CDR2 reads YNFKEQ. The CDR3 consists of 16 residues. The CDR3 reads CASSQGQGGFDGELFF. For the CDR3, the DNA is TGTGCCAGCAGCCAGGGACAGGGAGGGTTCGACGGGGAGCTGTTTTTT.

This clonotype appeared a few times. The chain carries TRBV7-6 and TRBJ1-4; TRBD1 aligns across 12 bases. This CDR3 spans 14 amino acids. Germline CDR1 SGHVS, CDR2 FNYEAQ. V dropped 5 bases and J dropped 10; count of bases not matched to a gene: 5. CDR3 protein: CASSVGTGGGKLFF. The CDR3 DNA reads as TGTGCCAGCAGCGTGGGGACAGGGGGCGGAAAACTGTTTTTT.

Concerning this clonotype: A junction end diverges from the germline sequence, so it may reflect a read error. CDR3 DNA: TGTGCCAGCAGTGGGACTAGCGGTTACAGTGAGCAGTTCTTC. Protein: CASSGTSGYSEQFF. The gene calls are TRBV12-3 or TRBV12-4 and TRBJ2-1, with 11 bases aligning to TRBD2. CDR3 length: 14 residues.

The rearrangement joins TRBV28 to TRBJ1-5; D might be TRBD1 (6 bases). This CDR3 region has 15 residues. Germline lookup yields CDR1 MDHEN and CDR2 SYDVKM. The V gene lost 5 bases and the J gene lost 2 bases, with 13 bases spanning the gap. The CDR3 DNA is TGTGCCAGCAGTGTGGCAGGGGTTCGCAATCAGCCCCAGCATTTT. Translated, it gives CASSVAGVRNQPQHF.

This clonotype was observed at least ten times. This chain joins TRBV24-1 and TRBJ2-1, with 8 bases fitting TRBD2. With V trimmed by 4 bases and J by 1 base, 5 bases remained unmatched. The CDR3 has 16 amino acids. The germline gives CDR1 KGHDR, CDR2 SFDVKD. This CDR3 is CATSDRSGSSYNEQFF. The CDR3 DNA sequence: TGTGCCACCAGTGACCGAAGCGGGAGTTCCTACAATGAGCAGTTCTTC.

This clonotype has only one observation. CDR3 protein: CASREFLSGNTIYF. The DNA for the CDR3 is TGTGCCAGCAGAGAGTTCCTCTCTGGAAACACCATATATTTT. The V and J genes are TRBV6-5 and TRBJ1-3; D call uncertain. The CDR3 has 14 residues. Looked up from germline, CDR1 is MNHEY and CDR2 is SVGAGI. V lost 6 bases and J 0 bases, leaving 9 bases between the germline ends.

The chain has TRBV20-1 and TRBJ2-3; D gene unclear. Per the germline V gene, CDR1 is DFQATT and CDR2 is SNEGSKA (reference sequence). CDR3 length equals 15 residues. V dropped 6 bases and J dropped 0 bases, with 16 bases sitting between them. In DNA, the CDR3 is TGCAGTGCCGAACTACAGCCCTCTAGCACAGATACGCAGTATTTT. Its protein product is CSAELQPSSTDTQYF.

The chain carries TRBV20-1 and TRBJ2-1; D not resolved. V lost 5 bases and J lost 8, with 10 bases in between. This CDR3 region has 11 residues. Germline V gene sequence: CDR1 DFQATT, CDR2 SNEGSKA (reference sequence). The CDR3, as DNA: TGCAGTGCTCAGGACGCCTATGAGCAGTTCTTC. It specifies CSAQDAYEQFF.

The chain has TRBV6-5 and TRBJ1-2; unclear D gene. V dropped 7 bases and J dropped 4 bases, with 16 bases sitting between them. The CDR3 contains 14 residues. Germline CDR1 reads MNHEY; CDR2 reads SVGAGI. This chain's CDR3 is CASTQRPAFYGYTF. CDR3 nucleotide sequence: TGTGCCAGCACCCAGAGGCCTGCCTTCTATGGCTACACCTTC.

This clonotype was recorded many times. The CDR3 DNA is TGCGCCAGCAGCCAAGATTTCGCGGACACCGGGGAGCTGTTTTTT. Protein product: CASSQDFADTGELFF. V usage is TRBV4-3 and J usage is TRBJ2-2; D ambiguous. The CDR3 is made up of 15 amino acids. From germline, CDR1 is LGHNA and CDR2 YSLEER. V dropped 0 bases and J dropped 3 bases, with 8 bases sitting between them.

This clonotype was observed a handful of times. The chain joins TRBV6-5 to TRBJ2-7; D remains unclear. Germline V gene sequence: CDR1 MNHEY, CDR2 SVGAGI. Trimming removed 2 bases at V and 4 bases at J, with 9 bases between. The CDR3 is 13 amino acids. The CDR3 DNA is TGTGCCAGCAGTTACCGGTTGGGTTACGAGCAGTACTTC. Its protein is CASSYRLGYEQYF.

The V call is TRBV12-3 or TRBV12-4, the J call TRBJ2-7; 7 bases match TRBD1. The CDR3 is 14 amino acids. V shed 5 bases, J shed 0 bases, and the junction held 4 bases outside the gene matches. The CDR3 DNA reads TGTGCCAGCAGTCCAAGGGACAGCTCCTACGAGCAGTACTTC. Its protein is CASSPRDSSYEQYF.

The chain uses TRBV20-1 and TRBJ2-7; D is ambiguous. Germline CDR1 and CDR2: DFQATT and SNEGSKA (reference sequence). Trimming pared 2 bases from V and 5 bases from J, leaving 13 bases between. The CDR3 sequence is 13 residues long. The CDR3 DNA follows: TGCAGTGCTAGATTGGGGAATATAGACGAGCAGTACTTC. Its protein is CSARLGNIDEQYF.

The genes are TRBV6-6 and TRBJ1-5; 7 positions agree with TRBD1. Germline values: CDR1 MNHNY, CDR2 SVGAGI (reference sequence). This CDR3 is 13 amino acids long. The V and J ends lost 6 bases and 11 bases, in that order; junction bases with no gene match: 10. This CDR3 reads CASRRDSQSAQHF. The CDR3 DNA is TGTGCCAGCAGGAGGGACAGTCAATCAGCCCAGCATTTT.

This clonotype was counted only a few times. The chain couples TRBV20-1 to TRBJ2-2, with TRBD2 matching 8 bases. CDR1 and CDR2 (germline): DFQATT, SNEGSKA (reference sequence). Losses at the gene ends were 3 bases for V and 6 bases for J; bases not matched to a gene: 12. This CDR3 has 16 residues. CDR3 amino acids: CSASVSGSGTPGELFF. CDR3 nucleotides: TGCAGTGCTAGCGTGAGCGGTAGCGGGACCCCCGGGGAGCTGTTTTTT.

A remark on this clonotype: The conserved phenylalanine or tryptophan is not found at the CDR3 terminus, so this likely reflects a read error. The V call is TRBV7-3, the J call TRBJ2-3, with a possible D match to TRBD2 (7 bases). The germline V gene has CDR1 SGHTA and CDR2 FQGTGA. This CDR3 is 11 amino acids long. V was trimmed by 5 bases and J by 9 bases, leaving 9 bases between them. CDR3 DNA: TGTGCCAGCAGCGGGGGGGGCACGCAGTATTGT. Amino acid sequence: CASSGGGTQYC.

On this clonotype itself: The junction and the germline gene differ at one end; a read error may be behind it. The chain links TRBV5-1 to TRBJ1-1; D is undetermined. Looked up from germline, CDR1 is SGHRS and CDR2 is YFSETQ. The CDR3 loop spans 14 amino acids. CDR3 amino acids: CASSLSQSNTEASF. The CDR3 DNA is TGCGCCAGCAGCTTATCACAGTCGAACACTGAAGCTTCCTTT.